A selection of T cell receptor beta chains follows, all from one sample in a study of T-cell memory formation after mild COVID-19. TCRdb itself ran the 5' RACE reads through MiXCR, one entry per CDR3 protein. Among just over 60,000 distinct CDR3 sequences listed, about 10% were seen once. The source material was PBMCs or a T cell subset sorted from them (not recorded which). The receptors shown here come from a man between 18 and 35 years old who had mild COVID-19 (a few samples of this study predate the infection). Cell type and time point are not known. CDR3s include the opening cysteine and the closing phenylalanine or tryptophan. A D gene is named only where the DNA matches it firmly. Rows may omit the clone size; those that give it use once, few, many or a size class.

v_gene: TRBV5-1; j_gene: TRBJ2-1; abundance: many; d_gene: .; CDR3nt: TGCGCCAGCAGCTTGGCAACCAGGGGAAATGAGCAGTTCTTC; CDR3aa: CASSLATRGNEQFF
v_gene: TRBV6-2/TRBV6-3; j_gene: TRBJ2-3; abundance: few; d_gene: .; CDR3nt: TGTGCCAGCAGTATCCCCGGGACTAGCACAGATACGCAGTATTTT; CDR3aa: CASSIPGTSTDTQYF
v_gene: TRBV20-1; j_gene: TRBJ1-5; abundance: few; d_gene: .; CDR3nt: TGCAGTGCTAGAGATCGGGAACAGCCCCAGCATTTT; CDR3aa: CSARDREQPQHF
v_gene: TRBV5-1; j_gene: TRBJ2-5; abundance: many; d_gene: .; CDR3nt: TGCGCCAGCAGCTTGGCTGGGACGCCGCAAGAGACCCAGTACTTC; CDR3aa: CASSLAGTPQETQYF
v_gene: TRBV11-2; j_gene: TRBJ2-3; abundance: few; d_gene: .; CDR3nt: TGTGCCAGCAGCCGCGATATAGACCCCGCGGGAGATACGCAGTATTTT; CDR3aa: CASSRDIDPAGDTQYF
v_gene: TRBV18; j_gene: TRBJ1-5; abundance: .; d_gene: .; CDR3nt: TGTGCCAGCTCATCTCTTCCAGGGGATCAGCCCCAGCATTTT; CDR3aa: CASSSLPGDQPQHF
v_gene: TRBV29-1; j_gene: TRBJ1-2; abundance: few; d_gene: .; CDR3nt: TGCAGCGTTGTAAGCAATCGGGACTACACCTTC; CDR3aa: CSVVSNRDYTF
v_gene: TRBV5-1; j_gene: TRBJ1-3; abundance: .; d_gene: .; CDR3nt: TGCGTCAGCAGCTTGGTCGGGATTGGAAACACCATATATTTT; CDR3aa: CVSSLVGIGNTIYF
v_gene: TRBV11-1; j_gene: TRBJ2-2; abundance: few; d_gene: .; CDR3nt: TGTGCCAGCAGCCGACCCCCAGGGAATGGTCTCACCGGGGAGCTGTTTTTT; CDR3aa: CASSRPPGNGLTGELFF
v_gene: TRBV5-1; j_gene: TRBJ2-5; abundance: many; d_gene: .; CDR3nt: TGCGCCAGCAGCTTGGTTATGGCGGTCGCAGAGACCCAGTACTTC; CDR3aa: CASSLVMAVAETQYF
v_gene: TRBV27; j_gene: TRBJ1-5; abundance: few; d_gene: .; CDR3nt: TGTGCCAGCAGTTTCGAAGGCATGGACAATCAGCCCCAGCATTTT; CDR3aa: CASSFEGMDNQPQHF
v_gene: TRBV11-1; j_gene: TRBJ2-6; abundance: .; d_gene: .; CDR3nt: TGTGCCAGCAGGCCAAGGGAAAATGGGGCCAACGTCCTGACTTTC; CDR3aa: CASRPRENGANVLTF
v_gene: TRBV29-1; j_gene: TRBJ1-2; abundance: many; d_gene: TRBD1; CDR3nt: TGCAGCGGAAAATCCGGACAGGGCGATGGCTACACCTTC; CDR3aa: CSGKSGQGDGYTF
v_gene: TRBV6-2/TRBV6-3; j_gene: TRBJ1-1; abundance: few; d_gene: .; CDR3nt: TGTGCCAGTCTACAGGAGCCGAACACTGAAGCTTTCTTT; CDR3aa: CASLQEPNTEAFF
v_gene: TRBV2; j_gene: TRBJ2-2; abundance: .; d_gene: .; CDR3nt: TGTGCCAGCAGCGAAACTAGGACCGGGGCCGGGGAGCTGTTTTTT; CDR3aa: CASSETRTGAGELFF
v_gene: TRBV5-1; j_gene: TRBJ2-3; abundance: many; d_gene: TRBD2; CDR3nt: TGCGCCAGCAGCCGCAGCGGGGGGCAAGATACGCAGTATTTT; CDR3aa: CASSRSGGQDTQYF
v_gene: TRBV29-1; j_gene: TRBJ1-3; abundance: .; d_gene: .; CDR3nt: TGCAGCGTTTTCCTACATGGTAACTCTGGAAACACCATATATTTT; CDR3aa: CSVFLHGNSGNTIYF
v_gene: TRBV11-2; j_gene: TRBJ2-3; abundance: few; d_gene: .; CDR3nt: TGTGCCAGCAGCTTAATGCGGACCCCGGATACGCAGTATTTT; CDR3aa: CASSLMRTPDTQYF
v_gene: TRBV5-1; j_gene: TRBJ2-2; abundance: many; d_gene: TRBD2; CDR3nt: TGCGCCAGCAAAGACCCAGCGGGGGGCCTGGGGATCACCGGGGAGCTGTTTTTT; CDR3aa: CASKDPAGGLGITGELFF
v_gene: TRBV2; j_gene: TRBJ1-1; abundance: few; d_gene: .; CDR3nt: TGTGCCAGCAGTGTTTACAGTAACACTGAAGCTTTCTTT; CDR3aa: CASSVYSNTEAFF
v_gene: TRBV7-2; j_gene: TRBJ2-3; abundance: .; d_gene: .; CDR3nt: TGTGCCAGCAGCTTAGGGACTCCCCGCACAGATACGCAGTATTTT; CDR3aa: CASSLGTPRTDTQYF
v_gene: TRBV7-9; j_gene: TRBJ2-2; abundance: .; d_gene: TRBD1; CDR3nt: TGTGCCAGCAGCCCCTCCCGGACAGGATTAGAAAGGGAGCTGTTTTTT; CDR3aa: CASSPSRTGLERELFF
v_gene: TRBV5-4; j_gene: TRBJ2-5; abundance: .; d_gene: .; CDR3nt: TGTGCCAGCAGCGTACAGGGCGGAGAGACCCAGTACTTC; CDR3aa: CASSVQGGETQYF
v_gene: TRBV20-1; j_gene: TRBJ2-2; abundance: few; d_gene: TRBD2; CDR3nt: TGCAGTGCTAGAGCCTCCCTAGCGGGGGGAAACACCGGGGAGCTGTTTTTT; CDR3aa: CSARASLAGGNTGELFF
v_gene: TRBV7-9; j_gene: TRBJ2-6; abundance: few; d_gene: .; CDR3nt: TGTGCCAGCAGCTTAGTAGGACGTTACTCTGGGGCCAACGTCCTGACTTTC; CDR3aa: CASSLVGRYSGANVLTF
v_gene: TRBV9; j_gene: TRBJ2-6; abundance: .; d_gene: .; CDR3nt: TGTGCCAGCAGCGTAGACAGGGTTGGGGCCAACGTCCTGACTTTC; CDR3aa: CASSVDRVGANVLTF
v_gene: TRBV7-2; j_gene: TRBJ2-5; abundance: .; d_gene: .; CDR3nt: TGTGCCAGCAGCTCTTGGGGACTCTCCCAAGAGACCCAGTACTTC; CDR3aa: CASSSWGLSQETQYF
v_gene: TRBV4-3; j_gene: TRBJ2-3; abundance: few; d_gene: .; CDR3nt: TGCGCCAGCAGCGTCAGGGATGGAGATACGCAGTATTTT; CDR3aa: CASSVRDGDTQYF
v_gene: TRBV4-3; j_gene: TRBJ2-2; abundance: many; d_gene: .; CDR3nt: TGCGCCAGCAACCTCGGGTTAGCGGCAAATGGGGGGGAGCTGTTTTTT; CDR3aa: CASNLGLAANGGELFF
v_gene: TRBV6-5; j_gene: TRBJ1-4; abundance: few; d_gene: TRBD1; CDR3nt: TGTGCCAGCAGTTTCAGGGGGGAAAAACTGTTTTTT; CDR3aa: CASSFRGEKLFF
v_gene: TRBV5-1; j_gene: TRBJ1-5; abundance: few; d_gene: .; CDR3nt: TGCGCCAGCAGCTTGGATGCCGAAAGGCAGCCCCAGCATTTT; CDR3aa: CASSLDAERQPQHF
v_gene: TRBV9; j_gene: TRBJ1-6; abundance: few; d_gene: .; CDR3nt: TGTGCCAGCAGCGTAGGATCCGAGACACCCCTCCACTTT; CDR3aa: CASSVGSETPLHF
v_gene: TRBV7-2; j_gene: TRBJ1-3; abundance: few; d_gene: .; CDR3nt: TGTGCCAGCAGTACAGGGACTGGAAACACCATATATTTT; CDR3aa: CASSTGTGNTIYF
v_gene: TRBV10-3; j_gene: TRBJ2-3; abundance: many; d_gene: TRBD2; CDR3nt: TGTGCCACTCTAGCGGGTGATACGCAGTATTTT; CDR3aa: CATLAGDTQYF
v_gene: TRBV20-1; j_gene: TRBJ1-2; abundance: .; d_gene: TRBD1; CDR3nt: TGCAGTGCTAACTTACAGGGGATTGATGGCTACACCTTC; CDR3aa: CSANLQGIDGYTF
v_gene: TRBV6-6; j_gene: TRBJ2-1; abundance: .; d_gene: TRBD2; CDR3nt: TGTGCCAGCAGTTTAAACGGGGGGTTTGATGAGCAGTTCTTC; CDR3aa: CASSLNGGFDEQFF
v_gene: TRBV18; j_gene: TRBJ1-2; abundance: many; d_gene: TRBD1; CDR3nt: TGTGCCAGCTCACCCGGGACAGCCGACTATGGCTACACCTTC; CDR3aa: CASSPGTADYGYTF
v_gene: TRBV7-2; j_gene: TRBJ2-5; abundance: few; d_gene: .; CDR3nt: TGTGCCAGCAGCTTAGCGGGGAACCTGCCTCAAGAGACCCAGTACTTC; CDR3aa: CASSLAGNLPQETQYF